This is a list of T cell receptor beta chains from one sample in a study of T cell changes during pregnancy in multiple sclerosis. Only in-frame clones appear in the TCRdb table, and some are missing; sequencing was by immunoSEQ multiplex PCR. This table has approximately 93,000 clones, 91% appearing once. Sequencing was performed on peripheral blood, taken before pregnancy. All receptors come from a female donor with multiple sclerosis, enrolled in a pregnancy study. CDR3s include the opening cysteine and the closing phenylalanine or tryptophan.

TRBV7-8 | CASSLNPMLVTSKKTQYF
TRBV30 | CAWSVMRSGANVLTF
TRBV10-3 | CAISESRADTGELFF
TRBV18 | CASSPTGGRVTEAFF
TRBV2 | CASRGWDRGNSPLHF
TRBV5-4 | CASSLVQGVGYNSPLHF
TRBV7-3 | CASSLWAGGANTGELFF
TRBV6-5 | CASRPAWALHNEQFF
TRBV5-1 | CASGGQGSYEQYF
TRBV7-3 | CASSLWSGKGYNEQFF
TRBV28 | CASSLGGLTEKLFF
TRBV6-5 | CASKGLAADDYEQYF
TRBV20-1 | CSARPGLDQYF
TRBV4-1 | CASSPFLGATEAFF
TRBV28 | CASSGGLGYTF
TRBV19 | CASQGNNGYTF
TRBV4-3 | CASSQDWASSRQDTQYF
TRBV4-2 | CASSQKVTGGSHTGELFF
TRBV9 | CASSVVGETTNEKLFF
TRBV5-1 | CASSPGPNEKLFF
TRBV19 | CATNRGGNSYNEQFF
TRBV11-2 | CASSRRTAYSNQPQHF
TRBV19 | CASSISEGGGDTQYF
TRBV19 | CASSIAGLATYNEQFF
TRBV28 | CASSQRGPANTEAFF
TRBV18 | CASSRTGVSNEKLFF
TRBV4-3 | CASSQDGPGGNSPLHF
TRBV7-5 | CVRSSPAGTQYF
TRBV7-2 | CASSLGRGRTYEQYF
TRBV6-1 | CASSEDGQTYASTDTQYF
TRBV27 | CASSYGAGRGQQYF
TRBV15 | CATSRIEEKYEQYF
TRBV14 | CASSQELRQGNGYTF
TRBV27 | CASRTGLGLGEQFF
TRBV27 | CASSFQGAYEQYF
TRBV21-1 | CASNYDRARYYEQYF
TRBV7-9 | CASSDPGQVNYEQYF
TRBV7-2 | CASSLVGTSAGFFYEQYF
TRBV28 | CASSLLAGGSYGYTF
TRBV19 | CASTTSGGYEQYF
TRBV19 | CASSIVQGRNYGYTF
TRBV6-1 | CATGDWSTDTEAFF